This T cell receptor (beta chain) was sequenced in a study of blood T cell repertoires in COVID-19. Overall study: Whether acute or convalescent, the COVID-19 samples came from the United States, Italy and Spain.

Data came from immunoSEQ multiplex PCR; TCRdb stores just in-frame clones and leaves some out. The data show about 230,000 clones, with around 90% seen just once and around 3.7% held by the top ten. Exposed study participants had met a COVID-19 case within 2 weeks before entry. Germline values: CDR1 MNHNS, CDR2 SASEGT. The CDR3 has 16 amino acids. Deletions cut 0 bases from V and 0 bases from J, with 12 bases between. Sequenced input: PBMCs or T cells enriched from blood (not recorded which). The chain employs TRBV6-1 and TRBJ2-7, with D possibly matching TRBD2 (5 bases). This clonotype originated in a woman aged 25 to 39 who had been exposed to COVID-19. The CDR3 region has the DNA TGTGCCAGCAGTGAAGCAGCAGCGGACCACTCCTACGAGCAGTACTTC. The encoded protein is CASSEAAADHSYEQYF.